These 6 T cell receptor beta chains share one sample of origin, sequenced in a study of shared clonotypes between healthy human individuals. TCRdb's table, derived via immunoSEQ multiplex PCR, lists solely in-frame clones and lacks some. The sample shows under 1,900,000 clones, approximately 98.5% of them seen only once. The sequenced material came from naive CD4+ T cells sorted from blood. The subset was: CD45RA+ positively selected. The receptor source for this set is a man aged 30 to 45 in good health.

This clone was counted a single time. This rearrangement joins TRBV18 to TRBJ2-7, with 7 bases matching TRBD1. The CDR3 is 16 residues long. Germline-derived CDR1 and CDR2 are KGHSH and LQKENI. Unmatched junction bases numbered 8, after V lost 3 bases and J lost 0 bases. CDR3 bases: TGTGCCAGCTCACCCCCGACAGGGAGTGGCTCCTACGAGCAGTACTTC. Amino acid sequence: CASSPPTGSGSYEQYF.

This clone has just one count. This chain joins TRBV2 and TRBJ1-5; D perhaps matches TRBD1 (6 bases). Trimming removed 5 bases from V and 2 bases from J, with 10 bases in between. The CDR3 spans 14 residues. Germline V lookup: CDR1 SNHLY, CDR2 FYNNEI. The CDR3 spells CASSWGHGNQPQHF. In DNA, the CDR3 is TGTGCCAGCAGTTGGGGACACGGCAATCAGCCCCAGCATTTT.

CDR3 in amino acids: CASSLRAGLRGDTDTQYF. The CDR3 DNA reads TGTGCCAGCAGCTTACGAGCGGGGCTGAGAGGGGACACAGATACGCAGTATTTT. The chain is built from TRBV7-8 and TRBJ2-3, with 7 bases matching TRBD2. The CDR3 runs 18 residues. Trimming cost V 2 bases and J 2 bases; bases outside gene matches: 13. CDR1 SGHVS and CDR2 FQNEAQ come from the germline V gene. The full variable domain, its missing parts supplied by reference TRBV7-8 and TRBJ2-3, is GAGVSQSPRYKVAKRGQDVALRCDPISGHVSLFWYQQALGQGPEFLTYFQNEAQLDKSGLPSDRFFAERPEGSVSTLKIQRTQQEDSAVYLCASSLRAGLRGDTDTQYFGPGTRLTVL.

The rearrangement links TRBV27 to TRBJ1-1; 8 nucleotides match TRBD1. The J segment lost 4 bases and the V segment lost 5 bases, leaving 9 bases of the junction unmatched. This CDR3 is built from 15 residues. CDR1 is MNHEY and CDR2 is SMNVEV in the germline V gene (reference sequence). The CDR3 region is CASSAGQGLLTEAFF. The CDR3, as DNA: TGTGCCAGCAGTGCCGGACAGGGACTCCTCACTGAAGCTTTCTTT.

This chain connects TRBV7-2 to TRBJ1-5; no clear D. The germline gives CDR1 SGHTA, CDR2 FQGNSA. The CDR3 is 13 amino acids. The V end was cut by 5 bases, the J end by 5 bases, with 10 bases between. DNA for the CDR3: TGTGCCAGCAGCCCTGGGGTGCATCAGCCCCAGCATTTT. This sequence encodes CASSPGVHQPQHF.

This clone appeared a single time. The chain carries TRBV28 and TRBJ2-5; D is unclear. V dropped 7 bases and J dropped 6 bases, with 18 bases sitting between them. Looked up from germline, CDR1 is MDHEN and CDR2 is SYDVKM. This CDR3 has 14 residues. The CDR3 protein is CASTPGRSRQTQYF. CDR3 sequence (DNA): TGTGCCAGCACCCCCGGACGGAGCCGACAGACCCAGTACTTC.